This TCR beta chain comes out of a study of T cell changes during pregnancy in multiple sclerosis. V trimming: 5 bases; J trimming: 9 bases; junction bases outside the gene matches: 9. CDR3 length: 14 residues. CDR1 MDHEN and CDR2 SYDVKM come from the germline V gene. TCRdb keeps only in-frame clones here, not all; method: immunoSEQ multiplex PCR. This sample has some 100,000 clones, with 94% found just once. The chain recombines TRBV28 with TRBJ1-2; the match to TRBD1 covers 10 bases. The sequence came from a female donor with multiple sclerosis, enrolled in a pregnancy study. This material consisted of peripheral blood, taken before pregnancy. The CDR3 DNA sequence: TGTGCCAGCAGTCGCGCCGGGACAGGGGCAAGCTACACCTTC. Translated: CASSRAGTGASYTF.